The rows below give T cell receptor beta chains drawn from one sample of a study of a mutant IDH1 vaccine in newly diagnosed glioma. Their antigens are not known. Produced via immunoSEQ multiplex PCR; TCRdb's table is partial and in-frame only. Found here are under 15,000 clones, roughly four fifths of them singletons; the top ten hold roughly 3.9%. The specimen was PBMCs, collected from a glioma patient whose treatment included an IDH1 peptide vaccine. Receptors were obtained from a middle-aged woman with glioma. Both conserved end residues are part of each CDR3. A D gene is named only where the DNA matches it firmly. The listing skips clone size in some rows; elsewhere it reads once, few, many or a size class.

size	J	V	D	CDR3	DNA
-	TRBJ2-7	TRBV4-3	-	CASYLPLTYEQYF	TGCGCCAGCTATCTCCCTTTGACTTACGAGCAGTACTTC
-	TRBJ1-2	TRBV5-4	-	CASSLRTGESGYTF	TGTGCCAGCAGCCTACGGACGGGCGAAAGTGGCTACACCTTC
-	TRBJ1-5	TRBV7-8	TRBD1	CASSTRGGQGGYQPQHF	TGTGCCAGCAGCACCAGGGGGGGACAGGGGGGATATCAGCCCCAGCATTTT
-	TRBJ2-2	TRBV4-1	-	CASSQEDRLNTGELFF	TGCGCCAGCAGCCAAGAAGATCGATTGAACACCGGGGAGCTGTTTTTT
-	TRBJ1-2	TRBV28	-	CASSRYRKDGYTF	TGTGCCAGCAGTCGTTACAGGAAGGATGGCTACACCTTC
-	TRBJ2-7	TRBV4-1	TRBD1	CASSLRTGGAYEQYF	TGCGCCAGCAGCTTACGGACAGGGGGCGCATACGAGCAGTACTTC
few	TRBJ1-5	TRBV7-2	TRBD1	CASSREGQGDQPQHF	TGTGCCAGCAGCCGGGAGGGACAGGGGGATCAGCCCCAGCATTTT
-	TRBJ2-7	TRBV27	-	CATRGSYVYEQYF	TGTGCCACCAGGGGTTCTTATGTCTACGAGCAGTACTTC
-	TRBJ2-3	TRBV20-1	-	CSGSSDTQYF	TGCAGTGGAAGTTCAGATACGCAGTATTTT
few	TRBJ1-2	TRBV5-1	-	CASSLAGDYGYTF	TGCGCCAGCAGCTTGGCAGGTGACTATGGCTACACCTTC
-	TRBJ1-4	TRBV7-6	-	CASSLAQGPIEKLFF	TGTGCCAGCAGCTTAGCGCAGGGTCCGATAGAAAAACTGTTTTTT
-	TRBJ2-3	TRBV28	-	CASLQGLSTDTQYF	TGTGCCAGCTTACAGGGACTTAGCACAGATACGCAGTATTTT
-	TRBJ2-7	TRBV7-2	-	CASRKNRDSHYEQYF	TGTGCCAGCAGAAAGAACCGGGACTCTCACTACGAGCAGTACTTC
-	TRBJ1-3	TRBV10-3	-	CAISEMRGGNTIYF	TGTGCCATCAGTGAGATGAGGGGTGGAAACACCATATATTTT
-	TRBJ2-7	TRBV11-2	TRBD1	CASKTTGFGGLNEQYF	TGTGCCAGCAAGACGACAGGGTTTGGTGGACTCAACGAGCAGTACTTC
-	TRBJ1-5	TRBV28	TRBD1	CASSPTGTGVVPQHF	TGTGCCAGCAGTCCTACCGGGACAGGGGTTGTGCCCCAGCATTTT
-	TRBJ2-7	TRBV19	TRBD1	CASSRWQGAGEQYF	TGTGCCAGTAGTAGATGGCAGGGGGCAGGCGAGCAGTACTTC
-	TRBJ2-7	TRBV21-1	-	CASSARQGGYEQYF	TGTGCCAGCAGCGCTAGACAGGGGGGCTACGAGCAGTACTTC
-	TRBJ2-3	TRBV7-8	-	CASSLVGTYTDTQYF	TGTGCCAGCAGCTTAGTGGGGACCTACACAGATACGCAGTATTTT
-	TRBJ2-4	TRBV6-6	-	CASSFDSQNIQYF	TGTGCCAGCAGTTTCGACAGTCAAAACATTCAGTACTTC
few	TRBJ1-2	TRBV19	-	CASSPGGTF	TGTGCCAGTAGTCCCGGGGGGACCTTC
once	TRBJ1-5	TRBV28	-	CASRPNPGVAGYQPQHF	TGTGCCAGCAGACCTAACCCAGGGGTTGCTGGCTATCAGCCCCAGCATTTT
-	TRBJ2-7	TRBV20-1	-	CSGDLLSEQYF	TGCAGTGGGGACCTTCTCTCCGAGCAGTACTTC
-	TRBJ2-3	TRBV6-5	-	CASSTRKKVTDTQYF	TGTGCCAGCAGTACGAGAAAAAAAGTCACAGATACGCAGTATTTT
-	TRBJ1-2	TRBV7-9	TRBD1	CASRETGATNYGYTF	TGTGCCAGCAGGGAAACAGGGGCCACTAACTATGGCTACACCTTC
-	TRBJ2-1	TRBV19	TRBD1	CASSPSGQGVNNEQFF	TGTGCCAGTAGTCCGTCGGGACAGGGGGTGAACAATGAGCAGTTCTTC
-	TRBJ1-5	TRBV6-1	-	CASSEALTGDQPQHF	TGTGCCAGCAGTGAAGCGTTAACGGGAGATCAGCCCCAGCATTTT
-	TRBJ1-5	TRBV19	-	CAGGWPGDQPQHF	TGTGCCGGTGGGTGGCCAGGGGATCAGCCCCAGCATTTT
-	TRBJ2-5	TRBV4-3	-	CASSPSPPGTQETQYF	TGCGCCAGCAGCCCATCACCCCCAGGGACCCAAGAGACCCAGTACTTC
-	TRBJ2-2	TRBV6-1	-	CASLLATDTGELFF	TGTGCCAGCCTGCTAGCTACGGACACCGGGGAGCTGTTTTTT
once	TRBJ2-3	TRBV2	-	CASSGLGTDTQYF	TGTGCCAGCAGTGGCTTGGGCACAGATACGCAGTATTTT
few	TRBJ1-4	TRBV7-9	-	CASSAWQGEKLFF	TGTGCCAGCAGCGCCTGGCAGGGGGAAAAACTGTTTTTT
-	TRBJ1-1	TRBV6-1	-	CASSALQGDTEAFF	TGTGCCAGCAGTGCACTCCAGGGCGACACTGAAGCTTTCTTT
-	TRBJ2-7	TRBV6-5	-	CASSYREYYEQYF	TGTGCCAGCAGTTACCGTGAATACTACGAGCAGTACTTC
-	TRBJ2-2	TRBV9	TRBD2	CASRSRGEIDGELFF	TGTGCCTCCAGGTCCCGGGGGGAAATCGACGGGGAGCTGTTTTTT
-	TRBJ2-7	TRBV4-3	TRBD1	CASSQDTGGFVYEQYF	TGCGCCAGCAGCCAAGATACAGGGGGCTTTGTCTACGAGCAGTACTTC
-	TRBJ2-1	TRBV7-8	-	CASRSAGRGGSYNEQFF	TGTGCCAGCAGATCGGCTGGACGAGGGGGGTCCTACAATGAGCAGTTCTTC
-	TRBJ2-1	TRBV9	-	CASSATTEQFF	TGTGCCAGCAGTGCGACCACTGAGCAGTTCTTC
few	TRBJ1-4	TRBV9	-	CASSPREVNEKLFF	TGTGCCAGCAGCCCCCGAGAGGTGAATGAAAAACTGTTTTTT
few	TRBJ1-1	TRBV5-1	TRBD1	CASSWGTDMNTEAFF	TGCGCCAGCAGCTGGGGGACAGACATGAACACTGAAGCTTTCTTT
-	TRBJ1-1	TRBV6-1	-	CASSEARRQGAFF	TGTGCCAGCAGTGAAGCGCGTCGGCAGGGGGCTTTCTTT